This entry is about one TCR beta chain. The target antigen is unknown. The sample belongs to a study of cytomegalovirus exposure and HLA in healthy donors. General observations from the study: Associated with cytomegalovirus, according to the listing, were 150 to 200 TCR beta chains. A later analysis linked a missense variant in DCLRE1C to the trimming of TCR beta V and J genes.

Trimming stripped 4 bases from V and 1 base from J, with 13 bases between. The germline gives CDR1 SGHNT, CDR2 YYREEE (reference sequence). The CDR3 contains 15 residues. The PCR had 60 Vbeta and 13 Jbeta primers. The data were produced by immunoSEQ multiplex PCR, yet TCRdb's version contains in-frame clones alone and is incomplete. The table records 80,000 to 130,000 clones, 75% to 85% of them present only once. Sequencing was done on a sample of PBMCs. This clonotype was sampled from a woman aged 18-30 years in good health and CMV-seronegative. The chain carries TRBV5-4 and TRBJ2-3; D is possibly TRBD2 (6 bases). The CDR3 here is CASSGRPGRTDTQYF. CDR3 nucleotides: TGTGCCAGCAGCGGGAGGCCAGGGCGCACAGATACGCAGTATTTT. The full variable domain, in which reference TRBV5-4 and TRBJ2-3 provide the parts outside the CDR3, is ETGVTQSPTHLIKTRGQQVTLRCSSQSGHNTVSWYQQALGQGPQFIFQYYREEENGRGNFPPRFSGLQFPNYSSELNVNALELDDSALYLCASSGRPGRTDTQYFGPGTRLTVL.